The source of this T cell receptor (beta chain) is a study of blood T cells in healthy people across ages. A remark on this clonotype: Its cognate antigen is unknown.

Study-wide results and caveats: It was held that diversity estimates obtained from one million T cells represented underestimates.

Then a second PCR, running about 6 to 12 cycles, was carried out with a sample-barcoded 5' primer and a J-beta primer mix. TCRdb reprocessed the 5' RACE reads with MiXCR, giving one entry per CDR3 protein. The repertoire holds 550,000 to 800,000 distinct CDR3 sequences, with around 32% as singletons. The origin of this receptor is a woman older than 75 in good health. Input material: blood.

The CDR3 spells CATSARGQGGTGELFF. CDR3 in DNA: TGTGCCACCAGTGCGCGGGGACAGGGAGGGACCGGGGAGCTGTTTTTT. The gene calls are TRBV24-1 and TRBJ2-2; 9 bases are shared with TRBD1. The germline V gene encodes CDR1 KGHDR and CDR2 SFDVKD. With 5 bases clipped from V and 5 bases from J, the junction kept 8 bases outside the gene matches. The CDR3 loop spans 16 amino acids.